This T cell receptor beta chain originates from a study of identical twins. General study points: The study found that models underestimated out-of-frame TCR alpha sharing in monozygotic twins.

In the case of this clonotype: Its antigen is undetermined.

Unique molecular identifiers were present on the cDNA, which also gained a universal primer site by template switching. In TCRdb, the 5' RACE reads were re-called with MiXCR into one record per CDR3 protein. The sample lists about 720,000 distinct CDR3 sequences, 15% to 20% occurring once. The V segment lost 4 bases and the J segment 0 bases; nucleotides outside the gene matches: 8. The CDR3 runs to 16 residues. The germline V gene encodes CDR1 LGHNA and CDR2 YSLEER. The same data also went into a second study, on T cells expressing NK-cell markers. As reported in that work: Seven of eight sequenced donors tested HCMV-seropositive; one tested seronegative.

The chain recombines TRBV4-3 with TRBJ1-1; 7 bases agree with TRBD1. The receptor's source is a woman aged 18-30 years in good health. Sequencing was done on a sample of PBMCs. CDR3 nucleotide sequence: TGCGCCAGCAGCCGAGGGGACAGAGGCATGAACACTGAAGCTTTCTTT. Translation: CASSRGDRGMNTEAFF.